These 22 T cell receptor beta chains came from one sample sequenced in a study of T-cell reconstitution after alpha-beta-depleted transplantation in children. Preparation of the TCRbeta library used unique molecular identifiers. TCRdb used MiXCR to reprocess the PCR reads, holding one entry per CDR3 protein. This table has 400,000 to 450,000 distinct CDR3 sequences, roughly 43% appearing once. Sequenced material: PBMCs, taken before TCRalphabeta/CD19-depleted stem cell transplant. The receptors come from a girl aged 2 to 9 with aplastic anemia, due to receive a stem cell transplant.

In its sample, this clonotype was seen a few times. The chain carries TRBV4-1 and TRBJ2-3; weak D call: TRBD1 (5 bases). From germline, CDR1 is MGHRA and CDR2 YSYEKL. CDR3 length: 15 residues. The V end was cut by 1 base, the J end by 1 base, with 9 bases between. The CDR3 region is CASSQVLTGTDTQYF. The CDR3 DNA is TGCGCCAGCAGCCAAGTTCTGACAGGCACAGATACGCAGTATTTT.

Only a few counts were recorded for this clonotype. The V gene is TRBV6-5, the J gene TRBJ2-3; 7 bases align to TRBD2. CDR1 is MNHEY and CDR2 is SVGAGI in the germline V gene. V dropped 0 bases and J dropped 3; count of bases not matched to a gene: 0. This CDR3 has 14 residues. Here the CDR3 reads CASSYSSGTDTQYF. CDR3 nucleotide sequence: TGTGCCAGCAGTTACTCTAGCGGGACAGATACGCAGTATTTT.

The V gene is TRBV12-3 or TRBV12-4, the J gene TRBJ2-3; no clear D. CDR3 length: 16 residues. V lost 3 bases, J lost 0 bases, and 13 bases lay in between. CDR3 sequence (DNA): TGTGCCAGCAGTTTGAGGCAGTCGGCTAGCACAGATACGCAGTATTTT. Translated, it gives CASSLRQSASTDTQYF.

This clonotype has just a few counts. A read error may account for a junction end that differs from germline. This chain uses TRBV7-2 with TRBJ2-3; TRBD2 matches at 12 bases. Looked up from germline, CDR1 is SGHTA and CDR2 is FQGNSA. The CDR3 runs to 16 residues. The DNA for the CDR3 is TGTGCCATCAGCTTCGGGACTAGCGGGAGCACAGATACGCAGTATTTT. Protein: CAISFGTSGSTDTQYF.

This chain connects TRBV7-2 to TRBJ2-3; TRBD2 matches 15 bases. Per germline, CDR1 SGHTA and CDR2 FQGNSA. The CDR3 is 17 amino acids. Unmatched junction bases numbered 8, after V lost 2 bases and J lost 8 bases. This chain's CDR3 is CASSLPGLAGGLSTQYF. The CDR3 DNA reads as TGTGCCAGCAGCTTACCAGGACTAGCGGGGGGGCTTAGTACGCAGTATTTT.

As regards this clonotype: A read error may produce the germline difference seen at one junction end. The CDR3 spells CASSLLDNDQFF. The CDR3 DNA sequence: TGTGCCAGCAGTTTGCTGGACAATGATCAGTTCTTC. This chain joins TRBV12-3 or TRBV12-4 and TRBJ2-1; the D gene is possibly TRBD1 (5 bases). The CDR3 is 12 amino acids.

This clonotype appeared many times. The chain joins TRBV20-1 to TRBJ2-7; D ambiguous. From germline, CDR1 is DFQATT and CDR2 SNEGSKA (reference sequence). Trimming pared 3 bases from V and 4 bases from J, leaving 13 bases between. CDR3 length: 13 amino acids. The CDR3 sequence is CSASGQRRYEQYF. The CDR3 DNA sequence: TGCAGTGCTAGTGGGCAGAGACGGTACGAGCAGTACTTC.

The genes are TRBV27 and TRBJ2-1; TRBD2 matches at 10 bases. This CDR3 region has 15 residues. With 4 bases clipped from V and 8 bases from J, the junction kept 8 bases outside the gene matches. The V gene's germline CDR1 is MNHEY and CDR2 SMNVEV (reference sequence). This chain's CDR3 is CASSSSGRGVDEQFF. DNA for the CDR3: TGTGCCAGCAGTTCGAGCGGGAGGGGGGTAGATGAGCAGTTCTTC.

This sequence joins TRBV9 and TRBJ1-1; D is uncertain. The germline V gene encodes CDR1 SGDLS and CDR2 YYNGEE. The V end lost 1 base, the J end lost 3 bases, and 13 bases lay between the germline ends. This CDR3 region has 15 residues. The CDR3 reads CASSVRFGPDTEAFF. CDR3 in DNA: TGTGCCAGCAGCGTACGATTCGGACCCGACACTGAAGCTTTCTTT.

At least ten counts were recorded for this clonotype. The V and J genes are TRBV20-1 and TRBJ2-1, with D perhaps matching TRBD2 (6 bases). The V gene's germline CDR1 is DFQATT and CDR2 SNEGSKA (reference sequence). V shed 3 bases and J shed 11 bases, with 11 bases lying between them. The CDR3 totals 11 residues. The CDR3, as DNA: TGCAGTGCTAGTAGGGACTCTCAGCAGTTCTTC. This sequence encodes CSASRDSQQFF.

This clonotype was counted many times. This chain uses TRBV5-6 with TRBJ2-3, with D uncertain. Germline CDR1 is SGHDT and CDR2 is YYEEEE. The V gene lost 5 bases and the J gene lost 0 bases, with 13 bases spanning the gap. CDR3 length equals 15 residues. The CDR3 DNA follows: TGTGCCAGCAGTCTGAATGGGGATAGCACAGATACGCAGTATTTT. Amino acids: CASSLNGDSTDTQYF.

The sample holds a few counts of this clonotype. The CDR3 protein is CASSPTGDYEQYF. CDR3 in DNA: TGTGCCAGCAGCCCGACAGGTGATTACGAGCAGTACTTC. This chain uses TRBV7-9 with TRBJ2-7; possibly TRBD1 for D (6 bases). The V end lost 5 bases, the J end lost 4 bases, and 12 bases lay between the germline ends. This CDR3 is 13 amino acids long. Per the germline V gene, CDR1 is SEHNR and CDR2 is FQNEAQ (reference sequence).

The sample holds many counts of this clonotype. The chain joins TRBV20-1 to TRBJ2-1, with 11 bases matching TRBD1. Losses at the gene ends were 4 bases for V and 7 bases for J; bases not matched to a gene: 3. Germline V gene data show CDR1 as DFQATT and CDR2 as SNEGSKA (reference sequence). There are 13 residues in the CDR3. The CDR3 loop is CSATGQGANEQFF. The CDR3 DNA sequence: TGCAGTGCTACCGGACAGGGGGCAAATGAGCAGTTCTTC.

This clonotype was seen once. One junction end disagrees with the germline gene, perhaps due to a read error. The V gene is TRBV20-1, the J gene TRBJ2-5, with D tentatively TRBD1 (5 bases). CDR1 DFQATT and CDR2 SNEGSKA come from the germline V gene (reference sequence). There are 14 residues in the CDR3. The CDR3 bases are TGCAGCGCTAACGTTCTGGGGCTCGGGGAGACCCAGTACTTC. It yields the protein CSANVLGLGETQYF.

This chain uses TRBV7-6 with TRBJ2-1; 12 bases are a match to TRBD2. With V trimmed by 5 bases and J by 10 bases, 9 bases remained unmatched. The CDR3 runs to 15 residues. Germline V gene lookup returns CDR1 SGHVS and CDR2 FNYEAQ. CDR3: CASSDGLAGKLEQFF. As DNA, the CDR3 is TGTGCCAGCAGCGACGGACTAGCGGGAAAGCTGGAGCAGTTCTTC. The full variable domain, completed using reference TRBV7-6 and TRBJ2-1, is GAGVSQSPRYKVTKRGQDVALRCDPISGHVSLYWYRQALGQGPEFLTYFNYEAQQDKSGLPNDRFSAERPEGSISTLTIQRTEQRDSAMYRCASSDGLAGKLEQFFGPGTRLTVL.

The J gene is TRBJ2-7, the V gene TRBV1; the table's TRBD2 call for D was not verified on the DNA. TRBV1 is deemed a pseudogene. CDR3 length: 16 amino acids. CDR3 DNA sequence: TGCACCAGCAGCCAAGATCGACTAGCGTTCACCTACGAGCAGTACTTC. It is translated as CTSSQDRLAFTYEQYF.

At least ten counts were recorded for this clonotype. CDR3 amino acids: CASSFGPVEQYF. CDR3 coding DNA: TGTGCCAGCAGCTTTGGGCCGGTGGAGCAGTACTTC. The rearrangement links TRBV7-2 to TRBJ2-7; D is ambiguous. V lost 3 bases and J lost 7, with 10 bases in between. CDR1 SGHTA and CDR2 FQGNSA come from the germline V gene. The CDR3 consists of 12 residues.

Many counts were recorded for this clonotype. The gene calls are TRBV29-1 and TRBJ2-2; a possible D gene is TRBD2 (5 bases). Germline CDR1 is SQVTM and CDR2 is ANQGSEA. V was shortened by 6 bases and J by 0 bases, with 8 bases between the two germline ends. This CDR3 has 13 amino acids. CDR3 protein: CSVSTTNTGELFF. In nucleotides, the CDR3 is TGCAGCGTATCGACTACGAACACCGGGGAGCTGTTTTTT.

This clonotype has ten or more counts. The V call is TRBV6-5, the J call TRBJ2-2; 7 nucleotides line up with TRBD2. J was trimmed by 1 base and V by 1 base; bases with no gene match: 3. The CDR3 consists of 16 residues. The germline CDR1 and CDR2 sequences are MNHEY and SVGAGI. The CDR3 bases are TGTGCCAGCAGTTACTGGGGGGGAGGGAACACCGGGGAGCTGTTTTTT. Amino acids: CASSYWGGGNTGELFF.

This clonotype was picked up a small number of times. The genes are TRBV20-1 and TRBJ2-3, with D uncertain. The CDR3 extends over 13 amino acids. V shed 5 bases and J shed 5 bases, with 14 bases lying between them. Per germline, CDR1 DFQATT and CDR2 SNEGSKA (reference sequence). CDR3 amino acids: CSALPTLIDTQYF. CDR3 bases: TGCAGTGCTCTCCCAACCCTCATAGATACGCAGTATTTT.

The J gene is TRBJ2-7, the V gene TRBV20-1; possible D gene TRBD1, 5 bases. Per germline, CDR1 DFQATT and CDR2 SNEGSKA (reference sequence). V was trimmed by 8 bases and J by 0 bases, leaving 14 bases between them. This CDR3 spans 13 amino acids. DNA for the CDR3: TGCAGTCGGTTAGGGGTGAGCTCCTACGAGCAGTACTTC. Protein sequence: CSRLGVSSYEQYF.

The chain uses TRBV27 and TRBJ2-1; 12 bases are a match to TRBD2. The V and J ends lost 6 bases and 7 bases, in that order; junction bases with no gene match: 10. CDR1 is MNHEY, CDR2 SMNVEV, per germline (reference sequence). This CDR3 comprises 16 residues. CDR3 sequence: CASSPGLAGRGNEQFF. In DNA form, the CDR3 reads TGTGCCAGCAGCCCAGGACTAGCGGGACGCGGGAATGAGCAGTTCTTC.